Detailed here is one T cell receptor (beta chain). The data belong to a study of blood T cell repertoires in COVID-19. The wider study: Sites in the United States, Italy and Spain provided acute and convalescent COVID-19 samples. Nucleic acid was either cDNA or gDNA, and it came from T cells, B-cell-depleted T cells, or PBMCs.

In the authors' methods: Amplification from reference gene primers served as the basis for estimated nucleated cell counts. The data were produced by immunoSEQ multiplex PCR, yet TCRdb's version contains in-frame clones alone and is incomplete. The V and J calls and the clone size are those of that table, but D and trimming were determined from the DNA. The repertoire includes some 130,000 clones, more than 75% of them detected once, and approximately 10% sits in the top ten. Sequences were obtained from peripheral blood. The sequence derives from a man in his 60s who had recovered from COVID-19.

The CDR3 DNA follows: TGCGCCAGCAGCTTCTCGGGGGGCAACTACGAGCAGTACTTC. Encoded protein: CASSFSGGNYEQYF. The chain recombines TRBV5-1 with TRBJ2-7; D might be TRBD2 (7 bases). Germline CDR1 and CDR2: SGHRS and YFSETQ. Deletions cut 2 bases from V and 3 bases from J, with 12 bases between. This CDR3 contains 14 residues.